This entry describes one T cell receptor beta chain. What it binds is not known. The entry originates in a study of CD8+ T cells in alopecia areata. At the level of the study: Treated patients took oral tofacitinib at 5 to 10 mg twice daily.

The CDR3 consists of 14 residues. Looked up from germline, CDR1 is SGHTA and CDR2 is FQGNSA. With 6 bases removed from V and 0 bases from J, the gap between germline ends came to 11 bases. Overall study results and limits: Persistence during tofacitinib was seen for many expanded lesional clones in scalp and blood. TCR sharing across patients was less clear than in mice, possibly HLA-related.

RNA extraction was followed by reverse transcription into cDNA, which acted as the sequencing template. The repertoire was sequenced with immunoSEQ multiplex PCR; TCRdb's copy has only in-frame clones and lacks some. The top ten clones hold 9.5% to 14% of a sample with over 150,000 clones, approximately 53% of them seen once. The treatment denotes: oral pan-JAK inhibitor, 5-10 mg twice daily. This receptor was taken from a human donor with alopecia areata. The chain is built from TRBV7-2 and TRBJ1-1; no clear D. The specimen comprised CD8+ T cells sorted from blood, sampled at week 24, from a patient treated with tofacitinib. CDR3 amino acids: CASRLRALNTEAFF. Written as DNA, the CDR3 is TGTGCCAGCAGGTTACGGGCTTTGAACACTGAAGCTTTCTTT.